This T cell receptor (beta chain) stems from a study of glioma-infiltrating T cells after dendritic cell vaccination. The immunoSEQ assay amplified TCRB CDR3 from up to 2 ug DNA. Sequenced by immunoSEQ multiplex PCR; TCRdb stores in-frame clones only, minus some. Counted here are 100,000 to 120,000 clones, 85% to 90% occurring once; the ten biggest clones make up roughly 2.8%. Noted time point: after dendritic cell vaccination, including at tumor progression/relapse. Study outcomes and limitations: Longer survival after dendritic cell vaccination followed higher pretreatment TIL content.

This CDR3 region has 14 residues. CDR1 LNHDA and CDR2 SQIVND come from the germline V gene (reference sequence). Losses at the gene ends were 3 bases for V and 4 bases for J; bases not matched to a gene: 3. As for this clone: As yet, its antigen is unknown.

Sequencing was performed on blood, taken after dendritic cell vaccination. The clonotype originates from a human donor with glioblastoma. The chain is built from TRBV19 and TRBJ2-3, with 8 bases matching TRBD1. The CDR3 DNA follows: TGTGCCAGTAGTATGACAGGGGTTGCAGATACGCAGTATTTT. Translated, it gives CASSMTGVADTQYF.